This T cell receptor beta chain was sequenced during a study of T cell responses to AZD1222 COVID-19 vaccine. As regards this clone: The antigen remains unidentified.

This table comes from immunoSEQ multiplex PCR, and its TCRdb copy is limited to in-frame clones, with some not included. The sample holds some 120,000 clones; approximately 83% are singletons and the top ten take roughly 3.9%. Overall study findings and caveats: Across the whole spike, CD4 TCRs peaked at regions 160-218 and 743-854. Baseline antibody screening turned up just a handful of seropositive AZD1222 recipients. Spike-specific TCR breadth and depth both grew after two AZD1222 doses. Females outnumbered males among donors, who were mostly white British; clonal diversity was possibly underestimated.

The clonotype comes from an adult in good health. The sequenced sample was peripheral blood, obtained on day 0 of MenACWY control vaccination.

CDR3 DNA sequence: TGTGCCAGCAGCCTGGGCCTAGCCCCAGATACGCAGTATTTT. Protein product: CASSLGLAPDTQYF. The V and J genes are TRBV13 and TRBJ2-3, with D perhaps matching TRBD2 (5 bases). The CDR3 is made up of 14 amino acids. The V gene lost 5 bases and the J gene lost 4 bases, with 13 bases spanning the gap. Per the germline V gene, CDR1 is PRHDT and CDR2 is FYEKMQ (reference sequence).